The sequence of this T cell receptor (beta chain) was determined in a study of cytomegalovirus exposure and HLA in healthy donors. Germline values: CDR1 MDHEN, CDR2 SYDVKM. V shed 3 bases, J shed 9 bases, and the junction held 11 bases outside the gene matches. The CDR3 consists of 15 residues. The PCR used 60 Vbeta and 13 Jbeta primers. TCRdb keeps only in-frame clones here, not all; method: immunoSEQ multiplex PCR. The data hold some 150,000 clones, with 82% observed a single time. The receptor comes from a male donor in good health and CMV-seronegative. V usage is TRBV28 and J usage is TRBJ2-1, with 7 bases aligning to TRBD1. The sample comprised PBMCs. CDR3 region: CASSLAGQASGEQFF. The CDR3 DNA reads TGTGCCAGCAGTTTGGCCGGACAGGCGTCGGGTGAGCAGTTCTTC.